This T cell receptor (beta chain) was profiled in a study of shared T cell receptors in the human thymus. CDR1 is MNHEY, CDR2 SMNVEV, per germline (reference sequence). V lost 5 bases, J lost 9 bases, and 26 bases lay in between. The CDR3 is made up of 16 amino acids. Measured with immunoSEQ multiplex PCR; TCRdb has only the in-frame clones, and not every one. The data show hundreds of thousands of clones, roughly 88% seen once. This same sample was also taken into another study, of human thymus T cells.

Sequenced material: thymocytes. The chain joins TRBV27 to TRBJ2-7, with D perhaps matching TRBD2 (6 bases). The sequence was collected from a boy in the first two years of life with a congenital heart defect. CDR3 nucleotides: TGTGCCAGCAGTGCGCTCTCTAGCGACCCTCTACAAATGCAGTACTTC. Its translation is CASSALSSDPLQMQYF.